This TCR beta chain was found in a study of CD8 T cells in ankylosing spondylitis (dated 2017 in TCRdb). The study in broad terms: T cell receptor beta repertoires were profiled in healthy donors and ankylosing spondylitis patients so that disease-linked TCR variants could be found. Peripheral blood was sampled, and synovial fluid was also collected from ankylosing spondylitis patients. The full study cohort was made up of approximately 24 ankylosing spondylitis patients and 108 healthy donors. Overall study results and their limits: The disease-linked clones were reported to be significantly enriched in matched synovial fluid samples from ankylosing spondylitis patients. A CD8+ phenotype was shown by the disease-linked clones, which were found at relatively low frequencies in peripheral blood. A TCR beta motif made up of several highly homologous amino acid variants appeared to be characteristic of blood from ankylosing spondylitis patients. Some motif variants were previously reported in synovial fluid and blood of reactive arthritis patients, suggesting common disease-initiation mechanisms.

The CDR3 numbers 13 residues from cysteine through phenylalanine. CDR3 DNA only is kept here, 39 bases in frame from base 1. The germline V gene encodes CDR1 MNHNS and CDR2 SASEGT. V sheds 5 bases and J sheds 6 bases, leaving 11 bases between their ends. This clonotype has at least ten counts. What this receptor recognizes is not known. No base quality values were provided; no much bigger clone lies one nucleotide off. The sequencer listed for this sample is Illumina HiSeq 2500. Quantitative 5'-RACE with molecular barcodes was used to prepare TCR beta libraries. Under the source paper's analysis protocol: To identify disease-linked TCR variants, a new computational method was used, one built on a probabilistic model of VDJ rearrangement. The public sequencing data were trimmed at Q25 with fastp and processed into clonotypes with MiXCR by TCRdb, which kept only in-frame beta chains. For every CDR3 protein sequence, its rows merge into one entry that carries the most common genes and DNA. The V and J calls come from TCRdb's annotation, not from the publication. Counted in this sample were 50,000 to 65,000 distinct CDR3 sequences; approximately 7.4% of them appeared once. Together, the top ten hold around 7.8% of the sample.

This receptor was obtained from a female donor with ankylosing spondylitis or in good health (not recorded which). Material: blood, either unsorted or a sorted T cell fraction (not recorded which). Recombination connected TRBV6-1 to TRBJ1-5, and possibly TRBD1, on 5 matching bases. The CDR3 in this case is CASSRIGGQPQHF. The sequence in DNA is TGTGCCAGCAGTAGGATTGGGGGTCAGCCCCAGCATTTT.